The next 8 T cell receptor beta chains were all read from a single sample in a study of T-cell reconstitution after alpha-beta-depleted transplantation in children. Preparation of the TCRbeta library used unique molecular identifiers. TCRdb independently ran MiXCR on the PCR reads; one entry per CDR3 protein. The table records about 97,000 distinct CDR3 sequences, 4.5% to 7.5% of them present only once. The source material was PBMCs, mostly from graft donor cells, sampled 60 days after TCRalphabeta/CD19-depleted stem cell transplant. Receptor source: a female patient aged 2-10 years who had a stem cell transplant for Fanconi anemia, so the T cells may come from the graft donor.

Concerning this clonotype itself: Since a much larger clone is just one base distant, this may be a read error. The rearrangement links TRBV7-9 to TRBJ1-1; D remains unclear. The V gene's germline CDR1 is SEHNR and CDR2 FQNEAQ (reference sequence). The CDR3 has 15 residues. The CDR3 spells CSSSLSTAPNTEAFF. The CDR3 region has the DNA TGTTCCAGCAGCTTATCAACAGCGCCGAACACTGAAGCTTTCTTT.

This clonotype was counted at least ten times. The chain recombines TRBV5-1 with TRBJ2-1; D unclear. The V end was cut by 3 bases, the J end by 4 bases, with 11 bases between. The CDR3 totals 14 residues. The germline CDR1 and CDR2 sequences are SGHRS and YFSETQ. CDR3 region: CASSSVDLYNEQFF. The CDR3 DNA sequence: TGCGCCAGCAGCTCGGTCGACCTTTACAATGAGCAGTTCTTC.

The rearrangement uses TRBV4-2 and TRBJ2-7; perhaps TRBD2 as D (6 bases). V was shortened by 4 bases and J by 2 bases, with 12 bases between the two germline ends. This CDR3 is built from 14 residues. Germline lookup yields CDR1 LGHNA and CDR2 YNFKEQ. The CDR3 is CASSPGVLAYEQYF. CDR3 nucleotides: TGTGCCAGCAGCCCGGGGGTCTTGGCCTACGAGCAGTACTTC.

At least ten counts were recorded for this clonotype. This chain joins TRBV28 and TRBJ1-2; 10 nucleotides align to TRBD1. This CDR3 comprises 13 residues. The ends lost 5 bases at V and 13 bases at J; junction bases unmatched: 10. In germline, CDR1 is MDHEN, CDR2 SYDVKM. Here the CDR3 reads CASSRGQGSMCTF. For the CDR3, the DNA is TGTGCCAGCAGTCGGGGACAGGGGTCGATGTGCACCTTC.

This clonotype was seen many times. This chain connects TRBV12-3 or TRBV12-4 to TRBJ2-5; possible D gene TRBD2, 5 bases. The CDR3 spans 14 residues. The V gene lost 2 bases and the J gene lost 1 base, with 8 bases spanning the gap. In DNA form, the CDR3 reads TGTGCCAGCAGTTTAACGGGGATCCAAGAGACCCAGTACTTC. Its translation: CASSLTGIQETQYF.

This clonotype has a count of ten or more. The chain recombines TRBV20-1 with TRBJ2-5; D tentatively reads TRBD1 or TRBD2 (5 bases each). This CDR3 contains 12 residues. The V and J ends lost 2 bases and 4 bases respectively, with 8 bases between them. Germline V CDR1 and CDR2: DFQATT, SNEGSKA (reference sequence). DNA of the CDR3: TGCAGTGCTAGACCCGGGGCAGAGACCCAGTACTTC. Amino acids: CSARPGAETQYF.

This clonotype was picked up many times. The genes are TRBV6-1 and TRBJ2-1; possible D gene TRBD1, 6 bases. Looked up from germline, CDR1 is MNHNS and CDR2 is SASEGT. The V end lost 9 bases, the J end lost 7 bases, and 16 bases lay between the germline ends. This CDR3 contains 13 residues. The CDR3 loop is CASSRTAWNEQFF. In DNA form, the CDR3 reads TGTGCCAGTTCCCGGACAGCCTGGAATGAGCAGTTCTTC.

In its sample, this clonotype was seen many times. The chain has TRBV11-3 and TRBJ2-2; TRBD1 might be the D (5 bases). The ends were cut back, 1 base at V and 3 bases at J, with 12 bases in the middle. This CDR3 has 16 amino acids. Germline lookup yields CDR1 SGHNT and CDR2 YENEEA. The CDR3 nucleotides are TGTGCCAGCAGCTTAGGGGGCCTAACCTACACCGGGGAGCTGTTTTTT. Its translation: CASSLGGLTYTGELFF.